Each of the 12 T cell receptor beta chains below was sequenced from the same sample in a study of cytomegalovirus exposure and HLA in healthy donors. The PCR was carried out with 60 Vbeta primers and 13 Jbeta primers. TCRdb's copy holds only in-frame clones and misses some; the assay was immunoSEQ multiplex PCR. Of around 150,000 clones in the sample, around 75% are singletons; the top ten hold about 8%. The sample taken for sequencing was PBMCs. Receptors were obtained from a woman in her forties in good health and CMV-seropositive.

The J gene is TRBJ1-5, the V gene TRBV19; no definite D call. Trimming took 3 bases from V and 7 from J, leaving 16 bases between them. This CDR3 has 15 amino acids. The germline gives CDR1 LNHDA, CDR2 SQIVND (reference sequence). The DNA for the CDR3 is TGTGCCAGTAGTATTAACTTGGTGAGGAGACAGCCCCAGCATTTT. Translated, it gives CASSINLVRRQPQHF.

V gene TRBV7-9 combines with J gene TRBJ2-1, with D unclear. Trimming removed 1 base at V and 10 bases at J, with 17 bases between. Germline V gene lookup returns CDR1 SEHNR and CDR2 FQNEAQ (reference sequence). The CDR3 length is 15 residues. The DNA of the CDR3 is TGTGCCAGCAGCTTAGACGTATCTGGATACGGGGAGCAGTTCTTC. Its protein product is CASSLDVSGYGEQFF.

The rearrangement joins TRBV19 to TRBJ1-1, with a possible D match to TRBD1 (6 bases). The ends were cut back, 7 bases at V and 5 bases at J, with 17 bases in the middle. The germline CDR1 and CDR2 sequences are LNHDA and SQIVND (reference sequence). The CDR3 sequence is 14 residues long. CDR3 sequence (DNA): TGTGCCAGTACTCCGGGCAGGGGTTGGACTGAAGCTTTCTTT. Amino acid sequence: CASTPGRGWTEAFF.

The CDR3 nucleotides are TGCGCCAGCAGGGTTGAGGAGGGCTACGAGCAGTACTTC. This translates into CASRVEEGYEQYF. The V gene is TRBV5-1, the J gene TRBJ2-7, with D possibly matching TRBD2 (6 bases). Germline lookup yields CDR1 SGHRS and CDR2 YFSETQ. CDR3 length: 13 amino acids. Between the trimmed V and J ends, which lost 5 bases and 3 bases, there was a span of 12 bases.

V is TRBV29-1 and J is TRBJ2-7; perhaps TRBD2 as D (6 bases). The V end was cut by 4 bases, the J end by 3 bases, with 22 bases between. The CDR3 length is 16 residues. Germline V CDR1 and CDR2: SQVTM, ANQGSEA. The CDR3 bases are TGCAGCGTTGGGGGGGTGGGGGGTGTAAGAAACTACGAGCAGTACTTC. It translates to CSVGGVGGVRNYEQYF.

The V gene is TRBV29-1, the J gene TRBJ2-1, with D perhaps matching TRBD1 (6 bases). Trimming left V 6 bases short and J 5 bases short, with 11 bases between. This CDR3 region has 12 residues. Germline V lookup: CDR1 SQVTM, CDR2 ANQGSEA. CDR3 region: CSVSRQDNEQFF. The CDR3 bases are TGCAGCGTCTCTAGACAGGACAATGAGCAGTTCTTC.

The J gene is TRBJ2-1, the V gene TRBV29-1, with 7 positions matching TRBD1. Trimming cost V 2 bases and J 8 bases; bases outside gene matches: 9. This CDR3 comprises 14 residues. Germline assignment: CDR1 SQVTM and CDR2 ANQGSEA. The CDR3 spells CSVELGQGVDEQFF. In DNA form, the CDR3 reads TGCAGCGTTGAACTTGGGCAGGGGGTGGATGAGCAGTTCTTC.

In nucleotides, the CDR3 is TGCGCCAGCAGCTTAGAGCGGATCACAGATACGCAGTATTTT. Protein: CASSLERITDTQYF. The V call is TRBV5-1, the J call TRBJ2-3, with a weak D call TRBD2 (5 bases). The CDR3 is 14 residues long. V was clipped by 2 bases and J by 2 bases, with 9 bases between them. CDR1 is SGHRS, CDR2 YFSETQ, per germline.

The gene calls are TRBV15 and TRBJ2-3, with 9 nucleotides matching TRBD1. Germline loops: CDR1 LNHNV, CDR2 YYDKDF (reference sequence). J was trimmed by 5 bases and V by 0 bases; bases with no gene match: 6. The CDR3 length is 16 residues. The CDR3 DNA sequence: TGTGCCACCAGCAGAGATAGGGACAGGGAGGAAGATACGCAGTATTTT. Translated: CATSRDRDREEDTQYF.

This clone was observed a few times. The chain links TRBV6-5 to TRBJ2-2, with 9 bases matching TRBD2. Germline-derived CDR1 and CDR2 are MNHEY and SVGAGI. V was pared by 2 bases and J by 6 bases, with 4 bases of the junction left unmatched. This CDR3 is built from 15 residues. For the CDR3, the DNA is TGTGCCAGCAGTTACGGCGGGAGGGCCGCCGGGGAGCTGTTTTTT. It encodes CASSYGGRAAGELFF.

This clone came up a few times. The V gene is TRBV6-5, the J gene TRBJ2-1; D is perhaps TRBD2 (5 bases). The germline gives CDR1 MNHEY, CDR2 SVGAGI. The germline V and J ends were trimmed by 10 bases and 6 bases, with 16 bases remaining between them. The CDR3 loop spans 13 amino acids. The CDR3, as DNA: TGTGCCACCCGGGATCCGGGCGGCAATGAGCAGTTCTTC. It encodes CATRDPGGNEQFF.

This rearrangement joins TRBV6-5 to TRBJ1-1; D is possibly TRBD1 (6 bases). Germline CDR1 is MNHEY and CDR2 is SVGAGI. The CDR3 loop spans 16 amino acids. V shed 1 base and J shed 5 bases, with 17 bases lying between them. The CDR3 sequence: CASSYYAHRVGTEAFF. As DNA, the CDR3 is TGTGCCAGCAGTTACTACGCCCACAGGGTAGGGACTGAAGCTTTCTTT.